This TCR beta chain was captured in a study of blood T cell repertoires in COVID-19. Germline CDR1 and CDR2: SGHTA and FQGNSA. With 4 bases clipped from V and 6 bases from J, the junction kept 6 bases outside the gene matches. The CDR3 has 14 amino acids. TCRdb keeps only in-frame clones here, not all; method: immunoSEQ multiplex PCR. In the table there are 100,000 or so clones, roughly 82% of which are singletons. This TCR derives from a man of 80 years or more with acute or convalescent COVID-19. The source material was peripheral blood. The rearrangement links TRBV7-2 to TRBJ1-5, with 7 bases identical to TRBD1. The CDR3 reads CASSSRGGPQPQHF. In nucleotides, the CDR3 is TGTGCCAGCAGCTCACGAGGGGGCCCTCAGCCCCAGCATTTT.